What follows are 11 T cell receptor beta chains derived from one specimen sequenced in a study of cytomegalovirus exposure and HLA in healthy donors. Use of 60 Vbeta and 13 Jbeta primers characterized the PCR. Assay: immunoSEQ multiplex PCR; the TCRdb copy retains only in-frame clones and omits some. The table lists roughly 160,000 clones, under 85% of them singletons. Material for sequencing was PBMCs. The receptor set was obtained from a woman in her twenties or thirties in good health and CMV-seronegative.

V gene TRBV7-9 combines with J gene TRBJ1-2; D might be TRBD1 (6 bases). CDR3 length: 13 amino acids. Germline V gives CDR1 SEHNR, CDR2 FQNEAQ (reference sequence). The V end lost 5 bases, the J end lost 4 bases, and 11 bases lay between the germline ends. The CDR3 sequence is CASSPGQTYGYTF. In nucleotides, the CDR3 is TGTGCCAGCAGCCCAGGACAGACCTATGGCTACACCTTC. Drawing the rest from reference TRBV7-9 and TRBJ1-2, the complete variable domain is DTGVSQNPRHKITKRGQNVTFRCDPISEHNRLYWYRQTLGQGPEFLTYFQNEAQLEKSRLLSDRFSAERPKGSFSTLEIQRTEQGDSAMYLCASSPGQTYGYTFGSGTRLTVV.

This clone has just a few counts. The chain carries TRBV29-1 and TRBJ1-1, with TRBD1 as a possible D gene (5 bases). This CDR3 is 13 amino acids long. CDR1 is SQVTM, CDR2 ANQGSEA, per germline. V was clipped by 5 bases and J by 5 bases, with 15 bases between them. CDR3 protein: CSVTLGVGTEAFF. Written as DNA, the CDR3 is TGCAGCGTTACCCTAGGGGTCGGGACTGAAGCTTTCTTT.

This chain links TRBV10-1 with TRBJ2-3; 7 bases are shared with TRBD2. Germline CDR1 is WNHNN and CDR2 is SYGVQD (reference sequence). The CDR3 spans 16 residues. Trimming removed 6 bases from V and 2 bases from J; junction bases left unmatched: 11. The CDR3 is CASSLNRGLITDTQYF. DNA of the CDR3: TGCGCCAGCAGCCTGAACCGGGGACTAATCACAGATACGCAGTATTTT.

V and J are TRBV18 and TRBJ2-5; 9 bases agree with TRBD1. Trimming took 6 bases from V and 3 from J; bases not matched to a gene: 8. The CDR3 is 15 amino acids. The germline V gene has CDR1 KGHSH and CDR2 LQKENI. CDR3 sequence (DNA): TGTGCCAGCTCGCCGGGACAGGGTATAGAAGAGACCCAGTACTTC. Amino acid sequence: CASSPGQGIEETQYF.

The J gene is TRBJ1-2, the V gene TRBV5-4; 10 bases line up with TRBD1. The germline CDR1 and CDR2 sequences are SGHNT and YYREEE (reference sequence). This CDR3 is built from 15 residues. Germline trimming cut 4 bases from V and 4 bases from J; bases unmatched to any gene: 7. DNA for the CDR3: TGTGCCAGCAGCACAGGGACAGGGGAGGCCTATGGCTACACCTTC. This gives the protein CASSTGTGEAYGYTF.

This chain links TRBV6-5 with TRBJ1-3; D is possibly TRBD1 (5 bases). The germline gives CDR1 MNHEY, CDR2 SVGAGI. Trimming left V 3 bases short and J 4 bases short, with 13 bases between. There are 15 residues in the CDR3. CDR3 protein: CASSYVIGGGNTIYF. The CDR3 nucleotides read TGTGCCAGCAGTTATGTTATCGGGGGAGGAAACACCATATATTTT.

The J gene is TRBJ2-7, the V gene TRBV27, with TRBD2 matching 11 bases. V was pared by 6 bases and J by 0 bases, with 10 bases of the junction left unmatched. Germline V lookup: CDR1 MNHEY, CDR2 SMNVEV (reference sequence). There are 17 residues in the CDR3. The CDR3 nucleotides read TGTGCCAGCAGCCGGAGACTAACTAGCGGGAGCTCCTACGAGCAGTACTTC. This translates into CASSRRLTSGSSYEQYF.

This chain links TRBV7-9 with TRBJ2-7, with 10 bases fitting TRBD1. Trimming took 4 bases from V and 4 from J; bases not matched to a gene: 4. The CDR3 length is 14 residues. CDR1 and CDR2 (germline): SEHNR, FQNEAQ (reference sequence). The CDR3 loop reads CASSSDRGWYEQYF. CDR3 bases: TGTGCCAGCAGCTCGGACAGGGGGTGGTACGAGCAGTACTTC.

This clone was detected a few times. The genes are TRBV7-9 and TRBJ1-1; 8 bases agree with TRBD1. CDR1 and CDR2 from the germline V gene are SEHNR and FQNEAQ (reference sequence). This CDR3 has 16 residues. J lost 4 bases, V lost 2 bases, and 9 bases had no gene match. As DNA, the CDR3 is TGTGCCAGCAGCTTAAGACAGGGGATCGGAAGCACTGAAGCTTTCTTT. Its translation: CASSLRQGIGSTEAFF.

The rearrangement links TRBV5-4 to TRBJ2-7; D might be TRBD2 (5 bases). Germline V lookup: CDR1 SGHNT, CDR2 YYREEE (reference sequence). Trimming took 4 bases from V and 1 from J, leaving 12 bases between them. The CDR3 extends over 14 amino acids. The CDR3 protein is CASSRQDLSYEQYF. The CDR3 bases are TGTGCCAGCAGCCGTCAGGACTTATCCTACGAGCAGTACTTC.

This chain joins TRBV6-1 and TRBJ2-7; 7 nucleotides line up with TRBD1. The V gene end was trimmed by 3 bases and the J gene end by 3 bases; junction bases not matched to a gene: 8. Per the germline V gene, CDR1 is MNHNS and CDR2 is SASEGT. CDR3 length equals 15 residues. CDR3 nucleotide sequence: TGTGCCAGCAGTGAGGGATGGGACAGATACTACGAGCAGTACTTC. Encoded protein: CASSEGWDRYYEQYF.